Each of the 18 T cell receptor beta chains below was sequenced from the same sample in a study of regulatory T cells in long-lasting Graves disease. Time point noted: newly diagnosed GD, antithyroid drugs for less than 3 months. The TCR library used RNA extracted from PBMCs. iRepertoire HTBI primers and Arm-PCR of CDR3 regions built TCR beta libraries. TCRdb itself ran the multiplex PCR reads through MiXCR, one entry per CDR3 protein. The sample contains 680,000 or so distinct CDR3 sequences, 16% of which appear only once. The same data also went into a second study, on T cells in Graves' hyperthyroidism and ophthalmopathy.

This specimen was peripheral blood mononuclear cells (PBMCs), taken at new diagnosis, from a patient treated with antithyroid drugs. These receptors were taken from a woman in her 30s with Graves disease.

The chain carries TRBV15 and TRBJ2-7; maybe TRBD2 (5 bases). The germline CDR1 and CDR2 sequences are LNHNV and YYDKDF (reference sequence). The CDR3 runs 14 residues. The V end was cut by 0 bases, the J end by 3 bases, with 9 bases between. This chain's CDR3 is CATSRDPGDYEQYF. The CDR3 DNA is TGTGCCACCAGCAGAGATCCCGGGGACTACGAGCAGTACTTC.

This clonotype was detected many times. The rearrangement links TRBV11-1 to TRBJ2-3; no clear D gene. V lost 5 bases and J 3 bases, leaving 12 bases between the germline ends. Germline CDR1 reads SGHAT; CDR2 reads FQDESV (reference sequence). CDR3 length: 14 amino acids. The CDR3, as DNA: TGTGCCAGCAGCAAATATCAAAGAACAGATACGCAGTATTTT. Its protein product is CASSKYQRTDTQYF.

This clonotype was seen repeatedly, ten times or more. The rearrangement uses TRBV20-1 and TRBJ2-5; D call uncertain. Germline CDR1 is DFQATT and CDR2 is SNEGSKA (reference sequence). Trimming took 3 bases from V and 3 from J, leaving 8 bases between them. The CDR3 is 12 residues long. Here the CDR3 reads CSASFGEETQYF. CDR3 DNA: TGCAGTGCTAGCTTTGGGGAAGAGACCCAGTACTTC.

This clonotype has at least ten counts. The genes are TRBV28 and TRBJ2-7; D might be TRBD1 or TRBD2, each matching 5 bases. This CDR3 comprises 17 residues. V was clipped by 5 bases and J by 9 bases, with 29 bases between them. CDR1 MDHEN and CDR2 SYDVKM come from the germline V gene. The DNA for the CDR3 is TGTGCCAGCAGTATCTACCGGGACCCTATATCGACGAGCGGGCAGTACTTC. Its protein is CASSIYRDPISTSGQYF.

This clonotype was seen ten or more times. The chain recombines TRBV29-1 with TRBJ1-1, with a possible D match to TRBD1 (6 bases). V lost 7 bases and J lost 7, with 10 bases in between. The CDR3 totals 10 residues. Germline V gives CDR1 SQVTM, CDR2 ANQGSEA. CDR3 loop: CSAKDSEAFF. Here the CDR3 DNA reads TGCAGCGCGAAGGACAGTGAAGCTTTCTTT.

On this clonotype: A read error is possible here, since a much larger clone lies one base away. V and J are TRBV7-9 and TRBJ2-1; tentatively, D is TRBD2 (6 bases). V lost 5 bases and J lost 11, with 13 bases in between. Germline V gene data show CDR1 as SEHNR and CDR2 as FQNEAQ (reference sequence). The CDR3 runs 12 residues. The CDR3 DNA reads as TGTGCCAGCAGCCGGGCGGGGCGTAAGCAGTTCTTC. Translating gives CASSRAGRKQFF.

This clonotype was seen at least ten times. This rearrangement joins TRBV5-1 to TRBJ1-5, with unresolved D. Per the germline V gene, CDR1 is SGHRS and CDR2 is YFSETQ. The V gene lost 1 base and the J gene lost 3 bases, with 11 bases spanning the gap. This CDR3 spans 15 amino acids. CDR3 bases: TGCGCCAGCAGCTTGTACGCAGGACCCAATCAGCCCCAGCATTTT. Its translation is CASSLYAGPNQPQHF.

The chain is built from TRBV24-1 and TRBJ1-2; weak D call: TRBD1 (5 bases). This CDR3 has 15 amino acids. Germline CDR1 KGHDR, CDR2 SFDVKD. V lost 3 bases and J lost 5, with 15 bases in between. The CDR3 loop reads CATSDAEGPAYGYTF. CDR3 nucleotide sequence: TGTGCCACCAGTGATGCCGAGGGACCGGCGTATGGCTACACCTTC.

Many counts were recorded for this clonotype. This chain joins TRBV15 and TRBJ2-3, with a weak D call TRBD1 (5 bases). Looked up from germline, CDR1 is LNHNV and CDR2 is YYDKDF (reference sequence). With 3 bases removed from V and 6 bases from J, the gap between germline ends came to 10 bases. The CDR3 has 13 residues. The DNA for the CDR3 is TGTGCCACCAGCAGGGACACGCGGGATACGCAGTATTTT. Amino acids: CATSRDTRDTQYF.

This clonotype was detected many times. The chain has TRBV6-5 and TRBJ1-2; maybe TRBD1 (6 bases). Germline V gene data show CDR1 as MNHEY and CDR2 as SVGAGI. Trimming shortened V by 3 bases and J by 4 bases, and 12 bases separated the two germline ends. This CDR3 is 14 amino acids long. The CDR3 DNA sequence: TGTGCCAGCAGTTATAGGGAAGGGGGCTATGGCTACACCTTC. Protein sequence: CASSYREGGYGYTF.

With regard to this clonotype: A clone one base away is much larger, so this may be a read error. Given the absence of the conserved phenylalanine or tryptophan at the CDR3 end, a read error is likely. The chain links TRBV27 to TRBJ2-1; TRBD2 matches 8 bases. CDR3 length equals 15 residues. V trimming: 4 bases; J trimming: 9 bases; junction bases outside the gene matches: 11. Germline V gene data show CDR1 as MNHEY and CDR2 as SMNVEV (reference sequence). The CDR3 DNA reads as TGTGCCAGCAGTTCTCCGGGGGGGGTGAGCCCTGAGCAGTTCTTA. Translating gives CASSSPGGVSPEQFL.

This clonotype has a count of ten or more. V usage is TRBV12-3 or TRBV12-4 and J usage is TRBJ1-1, with D possibly TRBD1 on 6 matching bases. Trimming cost V 5 bases and J 2 bases, with 18 bases left between them. The CDR3 is 16 residues long. Here the CDR3 DNA reads TGTGCCAGCAGTGGGGGCTTAGGACAAATTAACACTGAAGCTTTCTTT. It is translated as CASSGGLGQINTEAFF.

The table lists this clonotype with many counts. The rearrangement joins TRBV5-1 to TRBJ2-1; no definite D call. V gave up 4 bases and J gave up 0 bases, with 14 bases separating them. CDR1 is SGHRS, CDR2 YFSETQ, per germline. The CDR3 is made up of 16 amino acids. The CDR3 coding sequence is TGCGCCAGCAGCCACGGTGCGGTTAGCTCCTACAATGAGCAGTTCTTC. It codes for CASSHGAVSSYNEQFF.

This clonotype was detected many times. This chain links TRBV2 with TRBJ2-7; D is unclear. This CDR3 has 12 residues. Trimming stripped 4 bases from V and 7 bases from J, with 11 bases between. Germline V CDR1 and CDR2: SNHLY, FYNNEI. CDR3 amino acids: CASSGSLYEQYF. CDR3 coding DNA: TGTGCCAGCAGTGGTTCGCTTTATGAGCAGTACTTC.

With respect to this clonotype: One end of the junction varies from germline; a read error may be responsible. The chain carries TRBV7-3 and TRBJ2-7; TRBD2 agrees at 7 bases. The germline V gene has CDR1 SGHTA and CDR2 FQGTGA. The CDR3 is 13 amino acids. The CDR3 DNA reads as TGTGCCAACAGTCCGGGGGGAGTGGGAGAGCAGTACTTT. Translated: CANSPGGVGEQYF.

This clonotype was counted many times. The CDR3 DNA follows: TGTGCCAGCGGTTCCGGGACAGGGGCCGTTCGAGCTTTCTTT. It yields the protein CASGSGTGAVRAFF. The V and J genes are TRBV6-2 or TRBV6-3 and TRBJ1-1; 10 nucleotides line up with TRBD1. J gave up 10 bases and V 8 bases, and 13 bases lay outside the gene matches. In germline, CDR1 is MNHEY, CDR2 SVGEGT. This CDR3 spans 14 amino acids.

The chain uses TRBV7-3 and TRBJ2-6; tentative D call: TRBD1 (5 bases). The germline V and J ends were trimmed by 5 bases and 3 bases, with 14 bases remaining between them. Germline V lookup: CDR1 SGHTA, CDR2 FQGTGA. The CDR3 extends over 16 amino acids. CDR3 coding DNA: TGTGCCAGCAGCCAGCCGCCCAGGGTTGGGGCCAACGTCCTGACTTTC. Amino acids: CASSQPPRVGANVLTF. The complete variable domain, with remaining parts taken from reference TRBV7-3 and TRBJ2-6, reads GAGVSQTPSNKVTEKGKYVELRCDPISGHTALYWYRQSLGQGPEFLIYFQGTGAADDSGLPNDRFFAVRPEGSVSTLKIQRTERGDSAVYLCASSQPPRVGANVLTFGAGSRLTVL.

This clonotype was seen at least ten times. V is TRBV6-9 and J is TRBJ2-2; D remains ambiguous. From germline, CDR1 is MNHGY and CDR2 SVAAGI. V lost 2 bases and J 6 bases, leaving 16 bases between the germline ends. The CDR3 loop spans 16 amino acids. The chain's CDR3 is CASSYTVGIASGELFF. CDR3 DNA sequence: TGTGCCAGCAGTTATACGGTGGGGATCGCATCCGGGGAGCTGTTTTTT.